This TCR beta chain derives from a study of T cell clones after liver transplantation (dated by TCRdb to about 2019). Some background on the complete study: The samples were obtained from ITN030ST, a randomized trial that attempted immunosuppression withdrawal within 2 years after liver transplantation. Donor-reactive T cell clones were identified by TCRbeta sequencing after a pre-transplant mixed lymphocyte reaction and then tracked in post-transplant blood. Third party-reactive TCRbeta sequences were also identified from pre-transplant MLRs to serve as an antigen-independent comparator for donor-reactive sequences. Three of the eight recipients were HCV-positive; the others were transplanted for non-autoimmune, non-viral indications. Subjects received no induction therapy and standard immunosuppression until randomization at 12-24 months post-transplant. To count as tolerant, a recipient had to stay completely off immunosuppression for at least one year without liver enzymes climbing beyond twice the upper limit of normal. Blood samples were collected pre-transplant, pre-randomization before withdrawal, and post-randomization after either full withdrawal or failed withdrawal. The studied cohort comprised 8 liver transplant recipients, 3 classified as tolerant and 5 as non-tolerant.

CDR1 and CDR2, looked up from the germline V gene (reference sequence), are SGHNT and YYREEE. V gives up 0 bases and J gives up 4 bases, and the segment between their germline ends measures 10 bases. The CDR3 covers 14 residues, taking in both the cysteine and the phenylalanine. CDR3 DNA is the only sequence kept; it has 42 bases, read in frame from the first base. A note on this clone: It lacks a known antigen. The record has no base qualities; no much larger clone is one base away.

Thawed unstimulated PBMCs were stained for CD3, CD4 and CD8 and FACS-sorted into CD3+CD4+ and CD3+CD8+ populations. All 8 studied subjects were randomized to withdrawal of immunosuppression. Genomic DNA was isolated with the Qiagen DNeasy Blood and Tissue Kit. High-throughput TCRbeta CDR3 sequencing of frozen genomic DNA was performed by immunoSEQ, with PCR amplification, mapping, bias correction and internal controls included. As for how the authors treated the data: Productive rearrangements were retained, and unique TCRbeta sequences were defined by the CDR3 nucleotide sequence together with the V and J gene. A sequence counted as donor-reactive only if the sequence showed at least 5-fold expansion in CFSE-low cells compared with unstimulated pre-transplant cells and had a frequency of at least 0.01%. Minimum frequency thresholds were set for each subject based on the unstimulated sample with the lowest template count, ensuring at least 90% detection power. Repertoire turnover was measured by Jensen-Shannon divergence between the top 1000 TCRbeta sequences post- and pre-transplant. Two-sided Fisher's exact tests were used to test for changes in how often donor-reactive sequences were detected. The table comes from immuneACCESS by way of TCRdb, which keeps in-frame sequences with V and J called. Part of the clones is missing from these tables; in studies checked, under half for an unresolved V gene and the rest for unknown reasons. V and J calls and clone size are given by that table; D and trimming were obtained from the DNA. The sample profile shows about 99,000 clones; around 80% of them were found once. The top ten clones comprise approximately 3% of the sample.

The investigation overall reported the following: In two subjects, low numbers of available donor cells limited the measurable donor-reactive repertoire. After accounting for repertoire turnover, donor-reactive detection was significantly reduced in 7 of 8 subjects for CD4 and 8 of 8 for CD8. The conclusions were considered preliminary, being limited by small, heterogeneous patient numbers and non-standardized post-transplant time points. Without allograft tissue specimens, donor-reactive T cells may have migrated into the graft rather than being deleted. In 5 of 8 subjects, regardless of tolerance or HCV status, circulating donor-reactive CD4 TCRbeta sequences dropped significantly post-transplant. Donor-reactive sequences declined more than third party-reactive ones, suggesting partial antigen-specific deletion unrelated to withdrawal success.

Recombination linked TRBV5-4 to TRBJ1-1, with TRBD1 as a weak D call on 5 bases. The clonotype comes from a human patient who received a liver transplant. After a transplant, not all T cells may be the patient's own; some may come from the graft donor. The sequencing here drew on CD4+ T cells from blood, taken 45 to 50 months after liver transplant. This receptor carries the CDR3 CASSLVGGPTEAFF. The DNA is as follows: TGTGCCAGCAGCTTGGTGGGGGGACCCACTGAAGCTTTCTTT.